The T cell receptor (beta chain) described here comes from a study of T cell responses to AZD1222 COVID-19 vaccine. The study's findings and limits: The donor cohort was predominantly white British with a female majority, and clonal diversity may have been underestimated. Distributed over spike, vaccine-associated CD4 TCRs predominated at 160-218 and 743-854. Seropositivity was recorded at baseline in only 6 or 7 AZD1222 recipients. Targeting of unmutated variant regions was reportedly seen in nearly half of spike-specific TCRs.

Regarding this clone: Antigen: not known.

Here immunoSEQ multiplex PCR was the method, and the copy in TCRdb shows in-frame clones only, minus some. The sample shows more than 130,000 clones, around nine tenths of them seen only once. Trimming left V 6 bases short and J 6 bases short, with 9 bases between. The length of the CDR3 is 12 residues. CDR1 is LNHDA, CDR2 SQIVND, per germline (reference sequence). The sequence derives from an adult in good health. The chain recombines TRBV19 with TRBJ1-5; tentatively, D is TRBD1 (5 bases). The sample consisted of peripheral blood, taken on day 0 of AZD1222 vaccination. The CDR3, as DNA: TGTGCCAGTAGACGCGGGGGTCAGCCCCAGCATTTT. Protein sequence: CASRRGGQPQHF.